A selection of T cell receptor beta chains follows, all from one sample in a study of response to subunit inactivated influenza vaccine. One entry per CDR3 protein results from TCRdb running MiXCR on the RT-PCR reads. The data contain hundreds of thousands of distinct CDR3 sequences, around 20% of them singletons. The specimen was PBMCs from blood, collected around 5 days after vaccination. The receptor set was obtained from a man between 50 and 59 years old who received an inactivated influenza vaccine. Each CDR3 is given with its conserved first and last residue. The order of the fields is J gene, clone size, V gene, D gene, CDR3 DNA, CDR3 protein. The D gene is left open where the match is weak. Size tells how often a clone was seen (once, few, many) or the class of an expanded clone, and some rows leave it out.

TRBJ2-7 . TRBV28 . TGTGCCAGCAGTCCCTCGGGACGCCGATCTTACGAGCAGTACTTC CASSPSGRRSYEQYF
TRBJ1-1 many TRBV4-1 . TGCGCCAGCAGCCAGGCGCGTGGCACTGAAGCTTTCTTT CASSQARGTEAFF
TRBJ1-2 . TRBV11-2 . TGTGCCAGCAGCTTATTTGAAAACTATGGCTACACCTTC CASSLFENYGYTF
TRBJ2-1 few TRBV27 . TGTGCCAGCAGTTTATATAGATACAATGAGCAGTTCTTC CASSLYRYNEQFF
TRBJ2-7 few TRBV18 . TGTGCCAGCTCACCACACGATGAATTCGGGGAAGGGTACGAGCAGTACTTC CASSPHDEFGEGYEQYF
TRBJ2-3 . TRBV7-9 . TGTGCCAGCCTCTCCTGGGCAGATACGCAGTATTTT CASLSWADTQYF
TRBJ1-5 many TRBV6-1 . TGTGCCAGCAGTGAAGACAGGAAATCGTCGCTTAACAATCAGCCCCAGCATTTT CASSEDRKSSLNNQPQHF
TRBJ2-1 . TRBV20-1 TRBD1 TGCAGTGCTGGGGGACAGACCCCCCGGAAGTTCTTC CSAGGQTPRKFF
TRBJ2-1 . TRBV20-1 TRBD2 TGCAGTGCTAGAGAAGGTAGCGGGAGTTTGAACAATGAGCAGTTCTTC CSAREGSGSLNNEQFF
TRBJ2-3 . TRBV7-9 . TGTGCCAGCAGCTTATCGAAGGCTGGCACAGATACGCAGTATTTT CASSLSKAGTDTQYF
TRBJ1-2 . TRBV27 . TGTGCCAGCAGCTCCAAACAATATAACTATGGCTACACCTTC CASSSKQYNYGYTF
TRBJ1-5 many TRBV9 . TGTGCCAGCAGCGTAGACGCGGGGTTGAGGGAGCCCCAGCATTTT CASSVDAGLREPQHF
TRBJ2-3 . TRBV5-1 TRBD1 TGCGCCAGCAGCTTCGGGACAGGGCCGTCGGATACGCAGTATTTT CASSFGTGPSDTQYF
TRBJ2-1 . TRBV6-1 TRBD1 TGTGCCAGCGAACCGGGACAGGGGGGTAGCTCCTACAATGAGCAGTTCTTC CASEPGQGGSSYNEQFF
TRBJ2-5 once TRBV12-3/TRBV12-4 . TGTGCCAGCATCGGCTCCCAAGAGACCCAGGACTTC CASIGSQETQDF
TRBJ2-3 few TRBV7-2 TRBD1 TGTGCCAGCAGCCCCTCGCCGGGACAGGGAATTTCAGATACGCAGTATTTT CASSPSPGQGISDTQYF
TRBJ2-2 few TRBV4-3 . TGCGCCAGCAGCCAAGATTCAGACGGGGAGCTGTTTTTT CASSQDSDGELFF
TRBJ1-5 many TRBV3-1 . TGTGCCAGCAGCCAAAGTGTCAGGTCCGGTGGGTCCCAGCATTTT CASSQSVRSGGSQHF
TRBJ1-6 few TRBV5-1 TRBD1 TGCGCCAGCAGCTTGGGCGGCCCCAGGGGGTCACCCCTCCACTTT CASSLGGPRGSPLHF
TRBJ2-4 many TRBV5-1 . TGCGCCAGCAGCTTGGATGGGGGGAACCCAAACATTCAGTACTTC CASSLDGGNPNIQYF
TRBJ1-1 few TRBV15 . TGTGCCACCAGCAGTCAAGCCGAAGCTTTCTTT CATSSQAEAFF
TRBJ1-1 few TRBV20-1 . TGCAGTGCGTCTCAGGTGCTCACTGAAGCTTTCTTT CSASQVLTEAFF
TRBJ2-7 many TRBV5-1 . TGCGCCAGCAGCGGGGGGGCCTCGTATGAGCAGTACTTC CASSGGASYEQYF
TRBJ1-1 . TRBV15 . TGTGCCACCAGCAGAGGGGGGGGGCTGAGTAATGAAGCTTTCTTT CATSRGGGLSNEAFF
TRBJ2-1 few TRBV7-3 . TGTGCCAGCAGCCCAAACTTGGGCTCCTACAATGAGCAGTTCTTC CASSPNLGSYNEQFF
TRBJ2-1 . TRBV7-9 TRBD2 TGTGCCAGCAGCCGCCCGGTAGCGGGGGGGCAATCGGAGCAGTTCTTC CASSRPVAGGQSEQFF
TRBJ1-1 few TRBV6-1 TRBD1 TGTGCCAGCGCTGGACAGGGGGCGAATCTGGCTTTCTTT CASAGQGANLAFF